Below, one T cell receptor beta chain is given with its context. Sequenced by immunoSEQ multiplex PCR; TCRdb stores in-frame clones only, minus some. The repertoire has over a million clones, roughly 97% of them found once; the top ten carry approximately 1.1%. Deletions cut 4 bases from V and 4 bases from J, with 12 bases between. This CDR3 is built from 14 residues. Germline-derived CDR1 and CDR2 are SGHRS and YFSETQ. The data derive from a study of shared clonotypes between healthy human individuals. The chain recombines TRBV5-1 with TRBJ2-1; D tentatively fits TRBD1 or TRBD2 (5 bases each). Sequencing was carried out using naive CD4+ T cells sorted from blood. Subset of the sample: CD45RA+ positively selected. The TCR sequence derives from a man aged 30 to 45 in good health. CDR3 DNA: TGCGCCAGCAGCGGGGGTGTTGAGTACAATGAGCAGTTCTTC. The encoded protein is CASSGGVEYNEQFF.